This record concerns one TCR beta chain sequence. CDR1 is SGDLS, CDR2 YYNGEE, per germline. The CDR3 covers 16 residues. The V end was cut by 0 bases, the J end by 10 bases, with 20 bases between. This entry comes from a study of T cell changes during pregnancy in multiple sclerosis. Profiled with immunoSEQ multiplex PCR; TCRdb holds only in-frame clones, not every one. The top ten hold approximately 1.4% of the sample, which has 69,000 or so clones, more than 75% seen once. Sample: peripheral blood, taken in the third trimester of pregnancy. The source of this sequence is a female donor with multiple sclerosis, enrolled in a pregnancy study. The V and J genes are TRBV9 and TRBJ1-5, with D unresolved. In DNA form, the CDR3 reads TGTGCCAGCAGCGTAGGGGTGGACTCCTTTTCTCGCCCCCAGCATTTT. This translates into CASSVGVDSFSRPQHF.